This T cell receptor (beta chain) came from a study of T cells in Graves' hyperthyroidism and ophthalmopathy. The CDR3 has 16 amino acids. The J segment lost 2 bases and the V segment lost 5 bases, leaving 7 bases of the junction unmatched. In germline, CDR1 is SEHNR, CDR2 FQNEAQ (reference sequence). Exclusion criteria comprised uncontrolled infection, other autoimmune disease, pregnancy or lactation. Extraction of PBMCs used 8 to 10 ml of fresh peripheral blood. RNA transcripts were the template for amplifying TCR beta CDR3 regions. The TCR CDR3 was amplified in a first-round RT-PCR using the HTBI primer set. TCRdb reprocessed the multiplex PCR reads via MiXCR and lists one record per CDR3 protein. The table records hundreds of thousands of distinct CDR3 sequences, approximately 15% of them present only once. This clonotype has only a few counts.

This sequence joins TRBV7-9 and TRBJ2-3; TRBD2 matches at 10 bases. The origin of this receptor is a woman aged 25 to 39 with Graves' hyperthyroidism that later progressed to Graves' ophthalmopathy. Sequenced: blood. CDR3 sequence reads: CASSPLGTSATDTQYF. The CDR3 DNA reads TGTGCCAGCAGCCCACTAGGGACTAGCGCCACAGATACGCAGTATTTT.